Listed here is a single T cell receptor (beta chain). This specimen belongs to a study of Graves' ophthalmopathy and Graves' hyperthyroidism. Overall study: Peripheral blood sampling occurred at initial diagnosis, before any treatment.

The TCR beta CDR3 regions underwent amplification from RNA transcripts. First-round RT-PCR relied on HTBI primers, and a second-round multiplex PCR came next. TCRdb independently ran MiXCR on the multiplex PCR reads; one entry per CDR3 protein. This table has hundreds of thousands of distinct CDR3 sequences, more than 20% appearing once. V shed 6 bases and J shed 2 bases, with 8 bases lying between them. The V gene's germline CDR1 is MDHEN and CDR2 SYDVKM. The CDR3 contains 13 residues. The chain couples TRBV28 to TRBJ1-5, with D unclear. The clonotype comes from a woman between 18 and 29 years old with stable Graves' hyperthyroidism. Material for sequencing was peripheral blood. CDR3 nucleotides: TGTGCCAGCAGGTTTCTGGGCAATCAGCCCCAGCATTTT. The encoded protein is CASRFLGNQPQHF.